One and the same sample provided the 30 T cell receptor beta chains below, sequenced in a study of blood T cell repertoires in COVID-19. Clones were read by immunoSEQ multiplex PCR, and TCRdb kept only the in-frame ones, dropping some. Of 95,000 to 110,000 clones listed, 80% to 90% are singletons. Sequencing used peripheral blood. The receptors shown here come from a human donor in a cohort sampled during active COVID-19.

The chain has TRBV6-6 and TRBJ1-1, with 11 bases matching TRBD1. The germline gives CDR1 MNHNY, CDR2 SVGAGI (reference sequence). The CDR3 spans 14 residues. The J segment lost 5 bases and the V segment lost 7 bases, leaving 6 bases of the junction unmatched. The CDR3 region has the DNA TGTGCCAGCATTCGCGGGACAGGGGGAACTGAAGCTTTCTTT. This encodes CASIRGTGGTEAFF.

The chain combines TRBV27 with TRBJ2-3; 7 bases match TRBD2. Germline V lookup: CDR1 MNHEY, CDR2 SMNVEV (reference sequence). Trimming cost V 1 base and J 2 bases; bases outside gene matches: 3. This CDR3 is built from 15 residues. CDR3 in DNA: TGTGCCAGCAGTTTATTGGCGGGAGCCACAGATACGCAGTATTTT. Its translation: CASSLLAGATDTQYF.

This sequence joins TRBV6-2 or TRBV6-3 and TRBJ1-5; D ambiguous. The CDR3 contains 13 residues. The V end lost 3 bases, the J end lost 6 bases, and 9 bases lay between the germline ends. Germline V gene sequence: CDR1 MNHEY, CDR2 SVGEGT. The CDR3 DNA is TGTGCCAGCAGTTATAGCGGTGCTCAGCCCCAGCATTTT. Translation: CASSYSGAQPQHF.

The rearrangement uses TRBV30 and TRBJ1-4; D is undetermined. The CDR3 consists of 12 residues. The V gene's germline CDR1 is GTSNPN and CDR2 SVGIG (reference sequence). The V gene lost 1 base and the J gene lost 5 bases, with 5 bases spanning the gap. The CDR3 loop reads CAWSGVNEKLFF. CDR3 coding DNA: TGTGCCTGGAGTGGCGTAAATGAAAAACTGTTTTTT.

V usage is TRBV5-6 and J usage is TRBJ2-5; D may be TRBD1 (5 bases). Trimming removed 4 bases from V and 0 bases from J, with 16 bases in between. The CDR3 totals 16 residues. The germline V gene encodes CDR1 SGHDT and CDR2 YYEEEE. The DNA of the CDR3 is TGTGCCAGCAGCCTCGGGCCAGGGTGGCACCAAGAGACCCAGTACTTC. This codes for CASSLGPGWHQETQYF.

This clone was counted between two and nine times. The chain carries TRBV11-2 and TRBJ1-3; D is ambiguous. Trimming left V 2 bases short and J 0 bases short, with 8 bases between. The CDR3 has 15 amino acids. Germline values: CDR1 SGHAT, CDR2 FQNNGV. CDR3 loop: CASSLRGFSGNTIYF. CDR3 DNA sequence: TGTGCCAGCAGCTTACGAGGGTTCTCTGGAAACACCATATATTTT.

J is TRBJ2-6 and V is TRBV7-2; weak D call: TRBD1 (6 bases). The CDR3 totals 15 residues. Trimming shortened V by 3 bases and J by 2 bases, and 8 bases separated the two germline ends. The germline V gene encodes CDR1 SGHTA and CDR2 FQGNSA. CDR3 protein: CASSFYRAGANVLTF. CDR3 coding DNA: TGTGCCAGCAGCTTCTACAGGGCTGGGGCCAACGTCCTGACTTTC.

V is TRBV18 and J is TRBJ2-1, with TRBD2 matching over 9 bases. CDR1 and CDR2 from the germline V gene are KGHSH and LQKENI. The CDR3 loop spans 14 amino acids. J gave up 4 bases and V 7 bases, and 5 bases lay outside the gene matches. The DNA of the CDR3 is TGTGCCAGCTACTCTAGCGGGATGTACAATGAGCAGTTCTTC. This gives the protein CASYSSGMYNEQFF.

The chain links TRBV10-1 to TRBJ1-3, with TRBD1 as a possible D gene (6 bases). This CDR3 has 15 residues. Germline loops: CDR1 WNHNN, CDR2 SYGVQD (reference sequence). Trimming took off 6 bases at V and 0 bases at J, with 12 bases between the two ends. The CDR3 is CASSLGHNSGNTIYF. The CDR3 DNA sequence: TGCGCCAGCAGCTTGGGACACAACTCTGGAAACACCATATATTTT.

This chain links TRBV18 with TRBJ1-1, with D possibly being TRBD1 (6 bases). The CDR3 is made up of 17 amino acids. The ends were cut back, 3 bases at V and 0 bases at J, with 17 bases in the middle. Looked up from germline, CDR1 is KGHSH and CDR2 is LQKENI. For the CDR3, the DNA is TGTGCCAGCTCACCGGGGCGGGGGGCGCCAATGAACACTGAAGCTTTCTTT. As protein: CASSPGRGAPMNTEAFF.

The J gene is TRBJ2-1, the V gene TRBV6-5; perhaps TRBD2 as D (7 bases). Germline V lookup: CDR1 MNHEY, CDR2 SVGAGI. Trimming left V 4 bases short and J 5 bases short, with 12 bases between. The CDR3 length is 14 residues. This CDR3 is CASSWRGGNNEQFF. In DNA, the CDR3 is TGTGCCAGCAGTTGGCGCGGGGGCAACAATGAGCAGTTCTTC.

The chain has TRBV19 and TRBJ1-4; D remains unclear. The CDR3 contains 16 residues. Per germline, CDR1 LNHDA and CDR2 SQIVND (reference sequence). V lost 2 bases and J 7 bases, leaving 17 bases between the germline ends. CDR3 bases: TGTGCCAGTAGTATAACGAAAGCCTTCGGAGGTGAAAAACTGTTTTTT. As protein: CASSITKAFGGEKLFF.

CDR3 amino acids: CASSPPPERGYQETQYF. The DNA for the CDR3 is TGTGCCAGCTCACCACCGCCGGAGCGGGGGTACCAAGAGACCCAGTACTTC. The chain recombines TRBV18 with TRBJ2-5; TRBD2 matches 8 bases. The CDR3 has 17 amino acids. Unmatched junction bases numbered 6, after V lost 0 bases and J lost 0 bases. Germline V gene sequence: CDR1 KGHSH, CDR2 LQKENI.

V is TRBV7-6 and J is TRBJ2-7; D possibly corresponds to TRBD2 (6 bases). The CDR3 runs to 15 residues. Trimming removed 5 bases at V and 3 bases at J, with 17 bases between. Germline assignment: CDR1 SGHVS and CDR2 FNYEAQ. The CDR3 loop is CASSLSGRGDYEQYF. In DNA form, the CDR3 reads TGTGCCAGCAGCCTCTCGGGGCGGGGTGACTACGAGCAGTACTTC. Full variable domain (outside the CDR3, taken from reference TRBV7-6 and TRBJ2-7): GAGVSQSPRYKVTKRGQDVALRCDPISGHVSLYWYRQALGQGPEFLTYFNYEAQQDKSGLPNDRFSAERPEGSISTLTIQRTEQRDSAMYRCASSLSGRGDYEQYFGPGTRLTVT.

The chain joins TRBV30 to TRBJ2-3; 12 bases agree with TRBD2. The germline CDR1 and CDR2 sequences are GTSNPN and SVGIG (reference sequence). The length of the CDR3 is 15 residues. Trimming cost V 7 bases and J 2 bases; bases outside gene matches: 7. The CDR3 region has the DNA TGTGCCTACGTTGGACTAGCGGGGTACACAGATACGCAGTATTTT. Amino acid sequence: CAYVGLAGYTDTQYF.

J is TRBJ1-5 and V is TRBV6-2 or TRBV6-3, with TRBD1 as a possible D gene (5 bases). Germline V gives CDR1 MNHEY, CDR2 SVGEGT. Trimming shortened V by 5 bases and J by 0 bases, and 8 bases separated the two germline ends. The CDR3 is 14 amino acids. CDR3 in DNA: TGTGCCAGCAGTAAGACAGCTAGCAATCAGCCCCAGCATTTT. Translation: CASSKTASNQPQHF.

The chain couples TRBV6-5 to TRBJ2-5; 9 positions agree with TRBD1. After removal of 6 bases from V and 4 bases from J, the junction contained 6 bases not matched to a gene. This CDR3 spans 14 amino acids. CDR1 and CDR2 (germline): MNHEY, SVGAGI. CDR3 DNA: TGTGCCAGCAGCAACAGGGGGCGAGGAGAGACCCAGTACTTC. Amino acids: CASSNRGRGETQYF.

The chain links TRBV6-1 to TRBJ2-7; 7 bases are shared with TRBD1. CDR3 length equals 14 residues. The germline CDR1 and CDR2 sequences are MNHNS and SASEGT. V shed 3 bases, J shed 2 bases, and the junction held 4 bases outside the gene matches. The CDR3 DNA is TGTGCCAGCAGTGATCGGCAGGGGGCCTACGAGCAGTACTTC. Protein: CASSDRQGAYEQYF.

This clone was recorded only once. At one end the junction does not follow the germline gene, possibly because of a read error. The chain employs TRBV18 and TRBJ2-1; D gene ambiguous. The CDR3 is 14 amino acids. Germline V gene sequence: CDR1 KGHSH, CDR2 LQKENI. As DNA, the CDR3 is TGTGCCAGCTCCCCACAGAGCTCCTACAATGAGCAGTTCTTC. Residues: CASSPQSSYNEQFF.

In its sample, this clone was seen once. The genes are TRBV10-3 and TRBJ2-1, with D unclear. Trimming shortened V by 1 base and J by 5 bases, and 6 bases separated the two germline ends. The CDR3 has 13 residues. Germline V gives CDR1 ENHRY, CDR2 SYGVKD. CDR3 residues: CAISELAHNEQFF. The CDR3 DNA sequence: TGTGCCATCAGTGAGTTGGCCCACAATGAGCAGTTCTTC.

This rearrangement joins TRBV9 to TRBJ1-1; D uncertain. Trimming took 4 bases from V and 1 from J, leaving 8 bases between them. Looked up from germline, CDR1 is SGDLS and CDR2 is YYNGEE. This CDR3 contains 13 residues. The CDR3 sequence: CASSHTENTEAFF. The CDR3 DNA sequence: TGTGCCAGCAGCCACACAGAGAACACTGAAGCTTTCTTT. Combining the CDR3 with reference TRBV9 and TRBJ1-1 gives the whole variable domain DSGVTQTPKHLITATGQRVTLRCSPRSGDLSVYWYQQSLDQGLQFLIQYYNGEERAKGNILERFSAQQFPDLHSELNLSSLELGDSALYFCASSHTENTEAFFGQGTRLTVV.

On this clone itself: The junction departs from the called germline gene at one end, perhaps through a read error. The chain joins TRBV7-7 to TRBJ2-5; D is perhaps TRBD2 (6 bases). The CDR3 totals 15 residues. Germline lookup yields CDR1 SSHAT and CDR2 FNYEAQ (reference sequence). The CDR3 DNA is TGTGCTAGCAGCTTGCGGGGTAGCGCGGCTGTGACCCAGTACTTC. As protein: CASSLRGSAAVTQYF.

The CDR3 loop is CASSYSDQGLYTEAFF. CDR3 coding DNA: TGTGCCAGCAGTTACTCAGACCAGGGCCTTTACACTGAAGCTTTCTTT. The chain joins TRBV6-5 to TRBJ1-1; D is possibly TRBD1 (5 bases). Between the trimmed V and J ends, which lost 0 bases and 3 bases, there was a span of 14 bases. The CDR3 consists of 16 residues. Germline V gene lookup returns CDR1 MNHEY and CDR2 SVGAGI.

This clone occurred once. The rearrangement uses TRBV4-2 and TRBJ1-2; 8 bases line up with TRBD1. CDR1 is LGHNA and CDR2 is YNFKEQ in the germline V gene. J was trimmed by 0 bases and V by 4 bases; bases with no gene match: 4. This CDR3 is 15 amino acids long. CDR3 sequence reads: CASSPGQVANYGYTF. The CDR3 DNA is TGTGCCAGCAGCCCGGGACAGGTGGCTAACTATGGCTACACCTTC.

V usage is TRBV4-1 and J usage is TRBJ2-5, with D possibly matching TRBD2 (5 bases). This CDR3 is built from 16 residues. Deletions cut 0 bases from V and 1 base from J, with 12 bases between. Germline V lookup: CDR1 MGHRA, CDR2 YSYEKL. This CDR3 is CASSQDPLARQETQYF. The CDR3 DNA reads TGCGCCAGCAGCCAAGACCCCCTAGCTCGCCAAGAGACCCAGTACTTC.

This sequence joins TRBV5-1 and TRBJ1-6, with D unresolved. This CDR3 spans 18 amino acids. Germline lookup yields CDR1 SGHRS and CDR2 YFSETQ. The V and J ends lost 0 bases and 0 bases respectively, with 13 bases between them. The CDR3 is CASSLAQWESSYNSPLHF. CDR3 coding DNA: TGCGCCAGCAGCTTGGCACAGTGGGAGAGCTCCTATAATTCACCCCTCCACTTT.

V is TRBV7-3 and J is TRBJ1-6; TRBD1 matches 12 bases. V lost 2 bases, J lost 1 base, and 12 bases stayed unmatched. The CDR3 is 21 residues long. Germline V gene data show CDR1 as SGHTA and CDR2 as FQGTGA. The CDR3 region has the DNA TGTGCCAGCAGCTTATGGGGGCCCAGGGGACAGGGGGCTTCCTATAATTCACCCCTCCACTTT. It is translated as CASSLWGPRGQGASYNSPLHF.

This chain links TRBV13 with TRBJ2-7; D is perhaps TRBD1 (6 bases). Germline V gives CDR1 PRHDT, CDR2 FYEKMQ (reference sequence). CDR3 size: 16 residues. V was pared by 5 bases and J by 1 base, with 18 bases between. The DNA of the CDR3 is TGTGCCAGCAGCCGCATGGGGACAACGGGATCCTACGAGCAGTACTTC. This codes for CASSRMGTTGSYEQYF.

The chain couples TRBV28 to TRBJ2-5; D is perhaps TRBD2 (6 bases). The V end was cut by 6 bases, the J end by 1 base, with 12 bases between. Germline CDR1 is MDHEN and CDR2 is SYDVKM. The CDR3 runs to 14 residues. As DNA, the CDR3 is TGTGCCAGCAGCTCCGGGAGATTCCAAGAGACCCAGTACTTC. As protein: CASSSGRFQETQYF.

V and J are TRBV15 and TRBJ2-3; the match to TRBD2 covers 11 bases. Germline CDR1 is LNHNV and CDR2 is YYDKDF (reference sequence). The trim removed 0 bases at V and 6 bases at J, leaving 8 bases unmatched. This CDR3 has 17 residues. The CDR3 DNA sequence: TGTGCCACCAGCAGAGAGCCTAGCGGGGGGAGAGGGGATACGCAGTATTTT. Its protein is CATSREPSGGRGDTQYF.